Below, 24 T cell receptor beta chains from the same sample are listed, as sequenced in a study of T cell responses to AZD1222 COVID-19 vaccine. The data were produced by immunoSEQ multiplex PCR, yet TCRdb's version contains in-frame clones alone and is incomplete. The sample yields about 150,000 clones, 91% seen once. The sequencing here drew on peripheral blood, taken 28 days after the second AZD1222 dose. The source of these receptors is an adult who received the AZD1222 COVID-19 vaccine.

V is TRBV27 and J is TRBJ2-7; no reliable D call. CDR3 length equals 14 residues. CDR1 MNHEY and CDR2 SMNVEV come from the germline V gene (reference sequence). V was clipped by 2 bases and J by 4 bases, with 12 bases between them. CDR3 bases: TGTGCCAGCAGTTTACTTCAGGAACCTTACGAGCAGTACTTC. Protein product: CASSLLQEPYEQYF.

The chain joins TRBV28 to TRBJ1-2; D unresolved. This CDR3 comprises 12 residues. Trimming cost V 6 bases and J 3 bases, with 8 bases left between them. Germline assignment: CDR1 MDHEN and CDR2 SYDVKM. This CDR3 reads CASRGGDYGYTF. The DNA for the CDR3 is TGTGCCAGCAGAGGTGGGGACTATGGCTACACCTTC.

V is TRBV12-3 or TRBV12-4 and J is TRBJ1-5; no clear D gene. The CDR3 is made up of 12 amino acids. Trimming took 6 bases from V and 3 from J, leaving 6 bases between them. CDR3 protein: CASSDNNQPQHF. The CDR3 nucleotides are TGTGCCAGCAGCGACAACAATCAGCCCCAGCATTTT.

This chain uses TRBV6-4 with TRBJ1-6; D is unresolved. CDR3 size: 15 residues. V was clipped by 6 bases and J by 7 bases, with 16 bases between them. Germline V gene sequence: CDR1 MRHNA, CDR2 SNTAGT. The CDR3 sequence is CASSPMIGDNSPLHF. CDR3 nucleotide sequence: TGTGCCAGCAGCCCGATGATCGGAGACAATTCACCCCTCCACTTT.

This clone was counted a single time. The chain uses TRBV7-6 and TRBJ2-7; tentative D call: TRBD1 (6 bases). V lost 3 bases and J 9 bases, leaving 27 bases between the germline ends. Germline V gives CDR1 SGHVS, CDR2 FNYEAQ. The CDR3 covers 17 residues. This CDR3 reads CASSLGRARTDLVVQYF. In nucleotides, the CDR3 is TGTGCCAGCAGCTTGGGAAGGGCCAGGACAGACTTAGTCGTGCAGTACTTC.

This chain joins TRBV7-8 and TRBJ1-2; unclear D gene. CDR3 length: 14 amino acids. CDR1 and CDR2 from the germline V gene are SGHVS and FQNEAQ. V lost 0 bases and J 6 bases, leaving 11 bases between the germline ends. CDR3 residues: CASSLAHQFDGYTF. In DNA form, the CDR3 reads TGTGCCAGCAGCTTAGCGCACCAGTTCGATGGCTACACCTTC.

This chain joins TRBV6-5 and TRBJ1-2; D unclear. Trimming cost V 0 bases and J 1 base, with 3 bases left between them. CDR1 is MNHEY, CDR2 SVGAGI, per germline. The CDR3 spans 13 residues. The CDR3 here is CASSYSGNYGYTF. As DNA, the CDR3 is TGTGCCAGCAGTTACTCTGGTAACTATGGCTACACCTTC.

J is TRBJ2-7 and V is TRBV9; 9 nucleotides line up with TRBD1. Germline V lookup: CDR1 SGDLS, CDR2 YYNGEE. The CDR3 has 16 amino acids. With 2 bases clipped from V and 3 bases from J, the junction kept 9 bases outside the gene matches. CDR3 DNA: TGTGCCAGCAGCGTGACCTCGGGACAGGGCGACTACGAGCAGTACTTC. Residues: CASSVTSGQGDYEQYF.

The chain employs TRBV28 and TRBJ2-4; D not certain. The V and J ends lost 5 bases and 0 bases respectively, with 5 bases between them. The CDR3 is 13 amino acids. The germline V gene has CDR1 MDHEN and CDR2 SYDVKM. In nucleotides, the CDR3 is TGTGCCAGCAGTGAACCAGCCAAAAACATTCAGTACTTC. This translates into CASSEPAKNIQYF.

This rearrangement joins TRBV5-1 to TRBJ1-3; D is unresolved. V was cut by 0 bases and J by 1 base, with 8 bases left in between. This CDR3 comprises 15 residues. The germline V gene encodes CDR1 SGHRS and CDR2 YFSETQ. The CDR3 sequence: CASSLETSSGNTIYF. The CDR3 nucleotides read TGCGCCAGCAGCTTGGAAACTTCGTCTGGAAACACCATATATTTT.

The rearrangement joins TRBV11-2 to TRBJ1-4; D is undetermined. The CDR3 loop spans 11 amino acids. Germline values: CDR1 SGHAT, CDR2 FQNNGV. The V end was cut by 4 bases, the J end by 11 bases, with 8 bases between. CDR3 nucleotides: TGTGCCAGCAGCTCCGGCCCGAAACTGTTTTTT. Residues: CASSSGPKLFF.

The chain has TRBV19 and TRBJ1-2; D gene unclear. This CDR3 is built from 13 residues. The V gene lost 6 bases and the J gene lost 6 bases, with 14 bases spanning the gap. Germline CDR1 is LNHDA and CDR2 is SQIVND (reference sequence). CDR3 protein: CASRDTGIDGYTF. The CDR3 nucleotides are TGTGCCAGTAGGGATACGGGAATCGATGGCTACACCTTC.

The gene calls are TRBV10-3 and TRBJ1-1, with D unclear. Trimming removed 8 bases at V and 1 base at J, with 14 bases between. The V gene's germline CDR1 is ENHRY and CDR2 SYGVKD. This CDR3 contains 14 residues. The CDR3 bases are TGTGCCATCGGAGGGATTCTAGGGAACACTGAAGCTTTCTTT. Protein sequence: CAIGGILGNTEAFF.

This chain uses TRBV10-3 with TRBJ1-3; 8 nucleotides agree with TRBD1. The CDR3 has 13 amino acids. Trimming at V came to 9 bases and at J to 4 bases, leaving 5 bases not matched to a gene. Germline CDR1 ENHRY, CDR2 SYGVKD. The CDR3 is CAIGQGAGNTIYF. The CDR3 DNA reads as TGTGCCATAGGACAGGGCGCCGGAAACACCATATATTTT.

The chain uses TRBV5-1 and TRBJ2-5, with 7 bases matching TRBD1. The V and J ends lost 4 bases and 2 bases, in that order; junction bases with no gene match: 8. This CDR3 has 15 residues. Germline CDR1 is SGHRS and CDR2 is YFSETQ. The CDR3 region is CASSEQGQQQETQYF. The CDR3 DNA is TGCGCCAGCAGCGAACAGGGACAGCAACAAGAGACCCAGTACTTC.

Here the CDR3 DNA reads TGTGCCAGCAGACTAGCGGGGGGGACTAATGAAAAACTGTTTTTT. This translates into CASRLAGGTNEKLFF. V gene TRBV7-9 combines with J gene TRBJ1-4; D is perhaps TRBD1 (5 bases). The V and J ends lost 6 bases and 2 bases respectively, with 13 bases between them. This CDR3 spans 15 amino acids. CDR1 is SEHNR and CDR2 is FQNEAQ in the germline V gene (reference sequence).

The chain is built from TRBV14 and TRBJ2-1, with D perhaps assigned TRBD1 or TRBD2 (6 bases each). The CDR3 contains 16 residues. Germline V gives CDR1 SGHDN, CDR2 FVKESK. Trimming pared 1 base from V and 4 bases from J, leaving 14 bases between. The CDR3 sequence: CASSQARGAPYNEQFF. The CDR3 DNA follows: TGTGCCAGCAGCCAAGCGAGGGGGGCCCCTTACAATGAGCAGTTCTTC.

The chain joins TRBV18 to TRBJ1-1, with TRBD1 as a possible D gene (5 bases). CDR3 length equals 18 residues. Trimming took 3 bases from V and 1 from J, leaving 21 bases between them. CDR1 and CDR2 from the germline V gene are KGHSH and LQKENI. The CDR3 coding sequence is TGTGCCAGCTCACCTAGACTTAGTCGGGGGGGTACGAACACTGAAGCTTTCTTT. Translated: CASSPRLSRGGTNTEAFF.

The chain uses TRBV4-1 and TRBJ1-1; D is unresolved. The V and J ends lost 0 bases and 0 bases respectively, with 8 bases between them. The CDR3 contains 15 residues. Germline V gene sequence: CDR1 MGHRA, CDR2 YSYEKL. The CDR3 here is CASSQEPGLNTEAFF. The CDR3 bases are TGCGCCAGCAGCCAAGAGCCGGGTCTGAACACTGAAGCTTTCTTT.

This chain uses TRBV10-1 with TRBJ2-2, with TRBD1 matching over 9 bases. J lost 2 bases, V lost 4 bases, and 2 bases had no gene match. Germline-derived CDR1 and CDR2 are WNHNN and SYGVQD (reference sequence). The length of the CDR3 is 15 residues. CDR3 sequence (DNA): TGCGCCAGCAGTGGGGACAGGGATAACACCGGGGAGCTGTTTTTT. It encodes CASSGDRDNTGELFF.

J is TRBJ2-5 and V is TRBV7-9; D remains unclear. Trimming pared 3 bases from V and 4 bases from J, leaving 12 bases between. This CDR3 has 14 residues. Germline loops: CDR1 SEHNR, CDR2 FQNEAQ (reference sequence). CDR3 sequence (DNA): TGTGCCAGCAGCTTCTTGTACGGTGGAGAGACCCAGTACTTC. It codes for CASSFLYGGETQYF.

The chain combines TRBV12-3 or TRBV12-4 with TRBJ2-2, with D tentatively TRBD1 or TRBD2 (5 bases each). The CDR3 sequence is 11 residues long. Trimming stripped 8 bases from V and 9 bases from J, with 10 bases between. CDR3 DNA sequence: TGTGCCAGCGCCGGGGCCCGGGAGCTGTTTTTT. Protein: CASAGARELFF.

The rearrangement joins TRBV4-1 to TRBJ1-4, with D unclear. With 3 bases removed from V and 8 bases from J, the gap between germline ends came to 7 bases. The CDR3 runs to 12 residues. Germline CDR1 is MGHRA and CDR2 is YSYEKL. CDR3 region: CASSHTREKLFF. For the CDR3, the DNA is TGCGCCAGCAGCCATACACGGGAAAAACTGTTTTTT.

The chain recombines TRBV7-3 with TRBJ2-2, with 14 positions matching TRBD2. Germline V lookup: CDR1 SGHTA, CDR2 FQGTGA. The CDR3 length is 19 residues. With 3 bases clipped from V and 6 bases from J, the junction kept 12 bases outside the gene matches. The DNA of the CDR3 is TGTGCCAGCAGCTTCACCGGGACTAGCGGGGGATCGGGCTCCGGGGAGCTGTTTTTT. Translation gives CASSFTGTSGGSGSGELFF. The full variable domain, with the rest looked up from reference TRBV7-3 and TRBJ2-2, is GAGVSQTPSNKVTEKGKYVELRCDPISGHTALYWYRQSLGQGPEFLIYFQGTGAADDSGLPNDRFFAVRPEGSVSTLKIQRTERGDSAVYLCASSFTGTSGGSGSGELFFGEGSRLTVL.